This T cell receptor beta chain was recovered during a study of blood T cells in healthy people across ages (dated by TCRdb to 2013 to 2016). With respect to the entire study: In model experiments, template switching captured roughly one uniquely barcoded TCR beta cDNA molecule for every two T cells. The study measured age-related changes in TCR beta repertoire diversity using deep sequencing normalized with unique cDNA molecular identifiers. Donors were grouped into four age groups: young (average roughly 16 years), middle-aged (39), aged (around 56) and long-lived (less than 85). To avoid experimental bias, donors of different ages were spread randomly across the sequencing lanes. Two additional independent replicas of 1 million unique cDNA reads from the same blood draw were analyzed for two donors (one aged 18 to 30 and one aged 80 or older). What the work shows at the level of the full study, not this receptor alone: Donor CMV infection status was unknown, potentially confounding age-related changes in expanded clonotypes. Conclusive comparison of naive and antigen-experienced compartments was prevented by the profiling of bulk unsorted PBMCs. The percentage of naive T cells measured by flow cytometry correlated strongly with observed TCR beta diversity. Compared with the aged group, more naive CD4+ T cells, fewer expanded clones and increased TCR diversity were shown by the long-lived group, suggesting age selection. Observed TCR beta diversity per million T cells fell roughly linearly with age, and a significant reduction was already apparent by age roughly 40. Estimates of total diversity based on one million sequenced T cells were considered lower bounds and underestimates.

Reading from cysteine to phenylalanine, the CDR3 counts 11 amino acids. Just the 33-base CDR3 DNA is kept, in frame starting at base 1. V was cut back by 6 bases and J by 10 bases, leaving a gap of 10 bases between them. The receptor library was made with 5' RACE. Sequenced on an Illumina HiSeq 2500. A second roughly 7 to 11 cycle PCR used a sample-barcoded 5' primer and a J-beta primer mix. A template-switch 5' adaptor carrying 12 random nucleotides introduced a unique molecular identifier onto each TCR beta cDNA molecule. Each sample yielded at least 3 million CDR3-containing paired-end reads. First-strand cDNA was synthesized from all RNA with the Mint cDNA synthesis kit, primed by a TRBC-specific oligonucleotide. After uracil-DNA glycosylase treatment, a first 18-cycle PCR used universal primers M1SS and BC2_uni_R on all cDNA. The authors' analysis ran thus. For normalization, 1 million high-quality reads were randomly selected from each sample, with every read carrying a distinct molecular identifier. Reads with shared molecular identifiers were discarded instead of being binned into consensus sequences. MiTCR, with a Q25 quality threshold and the strictest error-elimination algorithm, was used for CDR3 identification, clonotype clustering and error correction. A nonparametric unseen species model with Euler transformation was used to estimate a lower bound on total TCR beta diversity. Clones were called with MiXCR by TCRdb after fastp trimmed the public reads at Q25, and only in-frame beta chains were retained. When rows share a CDR3 protein, they turn into one entry using the most common DNA and genes. For this entry, the V and J calls and clone size follow TCRdb and not the study's own pipeline. This sample gives some 710,000 distinct CDR3 sequences in total; about a fifth of them show up just once. Clones ranked in the top ten supply about 22% of the sample.

For this clonotype: Its antigen remains undetermined. No much larger clone is present one base from it, and per-base qualities are unavailable.

Donors were 30 to 45 systemically healthy Caucasian individuals from Russia aged roughly 6 to 100 years. About 9.8 milliliters of peripheral blood were drawn from each donor into EDTA-treated Vacutainer tubes. Ficoll-Paque density-gradient centrifugation was used to isolate PBMCs, with at least 6.5 million per sample. Total RNA was extracted from PBMCs with Trizol reagent, with at least 5 micrograms obtained per sample. For every donor, an aliquot of PBMCs went through flow cytometry to measure the percentages of naive CD45RAhigh/CD27high T cells. This clonotype was obtained from a man between 65 and 85 years old in good health. The sequenced material came from blood. The V and J segments used are TRBV12-3 or TRBV12-4 and TRBJ2-1, with the D gene call left open. The base sequence is TGTGCCAGCAGCCTCCCTAGGGAGCAGTTCTTC. Translated, it reads CASSLPREQFF.